This T cell receptor beta chain was identified in a study of T cells after yellow fever vaccination (dated by TCRdb to about 2019). Some background on the complete study: Libraries from fractions with low cell numbers were prepared with the SMART-Seq v4 Ultra Low Input RNA kit. To follow T-cell clones before and after both primary and booster YFV17D yellow fever vaccination, bulk TCR alpha and beta repertoires underwent longitudinal sequencing. Two healthy male donors made up the cohort, one aged 18 to 29 years and the other aged 30 to 40 years. Blood was collected at multiple timepoints before and after primary and secondary immunization, and bulk PBMC replicates and cell subsets were isolated. General study outcomes and caveats: A small share of clonotypes was detected in both CD4 and CD8 compartments, with the overlap likely arising from convergent recombination. Computational filtering was needed because FACS-sorted repertoires could contain abundant contaminating clonotypes from the bulk population. After the booster, most of the clones that had expanded following primary vaccination were detected again (roughly 96% of CD4 and around 90% of CD8), which suggests that memory was broadly maintained. Only a couple of donors were included in the study, so the extent to which the findings can be generalized is limited. Compared with the primary T-cell response, the secondary T-cell response was faster but weaker, reaching its peak on day 5 rather than on day 15.

TCR cDNA was synthesized by 5'RACE template switching, through which a universal primer site and unique molecular identifiers were introduced. Priming of cDNA synthesis was performed from both the TCR alpha and TCR beta constant segments. Two PCR steps were used to amplify libraries, with sample barcodes and sequencing adapters being added in the second step. Sequencing of libraries was performed on Illumina HiSeq 2500 (2x100 bp) or NovaSeq (2x150 bp). Regarding the original processing steps: Reads were demultiplexed and collapsed into UMI consensus sequences with MIGEC, and V(D)J alignment was performed with MiXCR. Vaccine-responding clonotypes were defined with edgeR using replicate PBMC samples, requiring FDR below 0.01 and a log2 fold change above 5 up to day 15. Each bulk clonotype was labeled CD4 or CD8 based on which sequenced repertoire, CD4 or CD8, contained the clonotype at higher abundance. TCRdb took the public reads, trimmed them with fastp at Q25, ran MiXCR for clone calling and kept in-frame beta chains. Entries are consolidated by CDR3 protein sequence, retaining the most common genes and DNA. What appears here as the V and J calls and clone size reflects TCRdb's work, not the paper's. This sample lists 500,000 to 650,000 distinct CDR3 sequences; over 9% were detected once. The top ten hold 15% of the sample.

CDR1 and CDR2 were assigned from the germline V gene (reference sequence) as DFQATT and SNEGSKA. V trim: 5 bases; J trim: 2 bases; unmatched bases: 5. The CDR3 goes from the cysteine to the phenylalanine over 13 residues. Only the CDR3 DNA is retained, 39 bases long and in frame from the first base. This sample's treatment or condition label indicates: live attenuated yellow fever vaccine strain. Two biological replicates of bulk PBMCs were collected at each blood-draw timepoint. PBMCs were isolated from peripheral blood using a standard Ficoll-Paque protocol. TriZol was used to extract RNA from bulk PBMCs, from CD4 and CD8 fractions, and from dextramer-positive and dextramer-negative fractions. In the case of this clonotype: Its antigen remains undetermined. One base away there is no much larger clone; base qualities are not given.

The TCR originated in a man aged 30 to 45 who received the YFV17D yellow fever vaccine. The rearrangement joined TRBV20-1 to TRBJ2-5; 7 central bases correspond to TRBD1. The sequencing here drew on PBMCs, taken on the day of the yellow fever booster vaccination. CDR3 reads: CSAWTGPQETQYF. The bases are TGCAGTGCTTGGACAGGACCGCAAGAGACCCAGTACTTC.